This passage covers 12 T cell receptor beta chains from one sample sequenced in a study of radiation and T cells in renal cell carcinoma. Some clones are missing from TCRdb's copy, which holds only in-frame ones; the method was immunoSEQ multiplex PCR. The sample lists roughly 130,000 clones, around nine tenths seen once, with about 12% in the top ten. Time point meaning: baseline pretreatment blood. Noted treatment: 15 Gy SBRT to primary tumor, nephrectomy 4 weeks later. The sequenced sample was blood, obtained from a patient whose treatment included radiotherapy and nephrectomy. The receptor set was obtained from a woman aged 45-65 years with renal cell carcinoma.

The chain employs TRBV7-8 and TRBJ2-7, with TRBD2 identical over 12 bases. Germline loops: CDR1 SGHVS, CDR2 FQNEAQ. This CDR3 has 19 amino acids. Trimming cost V 3 bases and J 2 bases; bases outside gene matches: 14. The CDR3 loop is CASSFSGLAGIKNPYEQYF. The CDR3 DNA reads TGTGCCAGCAGCTTTAGTGGACTAGCGGGAATTAAAAACCCCTACGAGCAGTACTTC.

This chain uses TRBV7-2 with TRBJ2-1; 7 bases agree with TRBD2. CDR1 is SGHTA and CDR2 is FQGNSA in the germline V gene. The V segment lost 1 base and the J segment 2 bases; nucleotides outside the gene matches: 2. The CDR3 has 15 amino acids. The CDR3 nucleotides read TGTGCCAGCAGCTTAGAACGGGGGGCCTACAATGAGCAGTTCTTC. Its protein product is CASSLERGAYNEQFF.

The rearrangement uses TRBV6-5 and TRBJ2-7; D gene unclear. Trimming took 4 bases from V and 4 from J, leaving 14 bases between them. CDR1 is MNHEY, CDR2 SVGAGI, per germline. The CDR3 length is 14 residues. The CDR3, as DNA: TGTGCCAGCAGTTCCGACATGGATGGATACGAGCAGTACTTC. This sequence encodes CASSSDMDGYEQYF.

This clone has only one observation. Other DNA sequences within the sample encode an identical CDR3. Here the CDR3 reads CATSRGDTRTEAFF. The DNA for the CDR3 is TGTGCCACCAGCAGGGGGGACACCCGGACTGAAGCTTTCTTT. The J gene is TRBJ1-1, the V gene TRBV15; D might be TRBD1 (6 bases). The length of the CDR3 is 14 residues. Germline CDR1 LNHNV, CDR2 YYDKDF (reference sequence). V gave up 3 bases and J gave up 5 bases, with 13 bases separating them.

The chain couples TRBV18 to TRBJ2-3; unclear D gene. The CDR3 contains 15 residues. Germline loops: CDR1 KGHSH, CDR2 LQKENI. Trimming shortened V by 1 base and J by 3 bases, and 11 bases separated the two germline ends. CDR3 nucleotides: TGTGCCAGCTCACCACAGGGCGTAGGGACAGATACGCAGTATTTT. Protein product: CASSPQGVGTDTQYF. Complete variable domain (other parts from reference TRBV18 and TRBJ2-3): NAGVMQNPRHLVRRRGQEARLRCSPMKGHSHVYWYRQLPEEGLKFMVYLQKENIIDESGMPKERFSAEFPKEGPSILRIQQVVRGDSAAYFCASSPQGVGTDTQYFGPGTRLTVL.

This chain connects TRBV5-1 to TRBJ2-7; unclear D gene. The germline gives CDR1 SGHRS, CDR2 YFSETQ. The V gene lost 1 base and the J gene lost 4 bases, with 9 bases spanning the gap. There are 13 residues in the CDR3. DNA of the CDR3: TGCGCCAGCAGCTTGACAGCGAGATACGAGCAGTACTTC. It is translated as CASSLTARYEQYF.

The rearrangement joins TRBV4-3 to TRBJ1-1; unclear D gene. Germline CDR1 and CDR2: LGHNA and YSLEER. This CDR3 contains 11 residues. V lost 5 bases, J lost 11 bases, and 12 bases lay in between. CDR3 DNA: TGCGCCAGCAGCGGGTATGGGGTGGCTTTCTTT. Encoded protein: CASSGYGVAFF.

The V and J genes are TRBV15 and TRBJ1-1, with TRBD1 matching 7 bases. Germline CDR1 is LNHNV and CDR2 is YYDKDF (reference sequence). V dropped 3 bases and J dropped 8; count of bases not matched to a gene: 12. This CDR3 has 15 amino acids. The CDR3 region is CATSRGDSPSTEAFF. DNA of the CDR3: TGTGCCACCAGCAGGGGGGACAGCCCATCAACCGAAGCTTTCTTT.

In DNA, the CDR3 is TGCAGCGTTGAAGGAACCGGGGCGAACTATGGCTACACCTTC. Protein: CSVEGTGANYGYTF. This chain connects TRBV29-1 to TRBJ1-2; D might be TRBD1 (5 bases). CDR1 is SQVTM and CDR2 is ANQGSEA in the germline V gene. The ends were cut back, 1 base at V and 2 bases at J, with 11 bases in the middle. The CDR3 length is 14 residues.

In its sample, this clone was seen a few times. The V call is TRBV19, the J call TRBJ1-1; perhaps TRBD1 as D (5 bases). Trimming took off 6 bases at V and 0 bases at J, with 8 bases between the two ends. The CDR3 is made up of 13 amino acids. Germline assignment: CDR1 LNHDA and CDR2 SQIVND (reference sequence). The CDR3 sequence is CASRQTVNTEAFF. Written as DNA, the CDR3 is TGTGCCAGTAGGCAGACAGTGAACACTGAAGCTTTCTTT.

This chain joins TRBV2 and TRBJ2-7, with 11 positions matching TRBD1. Germline CDR1 and CDR2: SNHLY and FYNNEI. V lost 7 bases to trimming and J lost 1 base; unmatched junction nucleotides: 9. The CDR3 is made up of 16 amino acids. CDR3 DNA sequence: TGTGCCAGCACTTTGGTGGACAGGGGGCTTTCCTACGAGCAGTACTTC. As protein: CASTLVDRGLSYEQYF.

The chain links TRBV18 to TRBJ2-7; a weak D match, TRBD2 (6 bases). The CDR3 runs to 15 residues. Deletions cut 6 bases from V and 5 bases from J, with 20 bases between. CDR1 is KGHSH and CDR2 is LQKENI in the germline V gene. The CDR3 DNA follows: TGTGCCAGCTCGCCTTTGGTCACCGGGAGCCACGAGCAGTACTTC. It translates to CASSPLVTGSHEQYF.